Shown below are 28 T cell receptor beta chains from a single sample sequenced in a study of blood T cells in healthy people across ages. Using a J-beta primer mix together with a sample-barcoded 5' primer, a second PCR was run for about 6 to 11 cycles. A single record per CDR3 protein comes from TCRdb applying MiXCR to the 5' RACE reads. This sample carries some 760,000 distinct CDR3 sequences, 20% to 25% of them seen once, and the ten largest clones take roughly a tenth. A further study also used this sample, focusing on T cells of mothers and their children.

The sample comprised blood. The receptors come from a boy aged 5-17 years in good health.

This clonotype was seen a handful of times. The rearrangement uses TRBV12-5 and TRBJ1-2, with unresolved D. V gave up 6 bases and J gave up 0 bases, with 2 bases separating them. CDR3 size: 11 residues. Germline V gene lookup returns CDR1 LGHNT and CDR2 FRNRAP. The CDR3 protein is CASGANYGYTF. The DNA of the CDR3 is TGTGCTAGTGGGGCTAACTATGGCTACACCTTC.

The rearrangement links TRBV6-5 to TRBJ2-7, with 7 bases matching TRBD1. V lost 5 bases, J lost 0 bases, and 7 bases stayed unmatched. The CDR3 covers 15 residues. CDR1 and CDR2 from the germline V gene are MNHEY and SVGAGI. CDR3 loop: CASSIHRDSSYEQYF. CDR3 sequence (DNA): TGTGCCAGCAGTATTCACCGGGACAGCTCCTACGAGCAGTACTTC.

The rearrangement uses TRBV6-2 or TRBV6-3 and TRBJ2-5, with D perhaps TRBD2 (5 bases). CDR1 and CDR2 from the germline V gene are MNHEY and SVGEGT. With 0 bases removed from V and 5 bases from J, the gap between germline ends came to 13 bases. There are 15 residues in the CDR3. CDR3 region: CASSYSRAVRETQYF. The CDR3 DNA reads TGTGCCAGCAGTTACTCGAGGGCCGTCAGGGAGACCCAGTACTTC.

This clonotype was detected a few times. The chain couples TRBV4-2 to TRBJ2-3; D tentatively fits TRBD1 or TRBD2 (5 bases each). Trimming took 0 bases from V and 0 from J, leaving 10 bases between them. Germline CDR1 is LGHNA and CDR2 is YNFKEQ. This CDR3 has 16 residues. The CDR3 loop reads CASSQDWGLSTDTQYF. The CDR3 DNA reads TGTGCCAGCAGCCAAGATTGGGGGTTGAGCACAGATACGCAGTATTTT.

The J gene is TRBJ1-2, the V gene TRBV3-1; D ambiguous. There are 15 residues in the CDR3. The germline gives CDR1 LGHDT, CDR2 YNNKEL (reference sequence). The V end lost 4 bases, the J end lost 4 bases, and 16 bases lay between the germline ends. In DNA, the CDR3 is TGTGCCAGCAGCCCGAGTATGGCCGATGTCTATGGCTACACCTTC. The encoded protein is CASSPSMADVYGYTF.

This clonotype was found a few times. This chain connects TRBV5-6 to TRBJ1-2, with TRBD1 matching 9 bases. The germline V gene has CDR1 SGHDT and CDR2 YYEEEE. V trimming: 4 bases; J trimming: 5 bases; junction bases outside the gene matches: 9. The CDR3 sequence is 15 residues long. CDR3 sequence: CASSDRPGQGYGYTF. The CDR3, as DNA: TGTGCCAGCAGCGACCGACCGGGACAGGGATATGGCTACACCTTC.

The chain couples TRBV18 to TRBJ1-4; D is undetermined. The CDR3 extends over 15 amino acids. Trimming pared 0 bases from V and 0 bases from J, leaving 5 bases between. Germline V gene sequence: CDR1 KGHSH, CDR2 LQKENI. CDR3 nucleotide sequence: TGTGCCAGCTCACCACCAATATCAACTAATGAAAAACTGTTTTTT. It codes for CASSPPISTNEKLFF.

This clonotype was detected only a few times. The rearrangement uses TRBV28 and TRBJ1-6; the D gene is possibly TRBD1 (5 bases). The germline gives CDR1 MDHEN, CDR2 SYDVKM. This CDR3 contains 14 residues. Trimming stripped 5 bases from V and 9 bases from J, with 14 bases between. The CDR3 coding sequence is TGTGCCAGCAGTCCACAGGAGATCCGTTCACCCCTCCACTTT. It codes for CASSPQEIRSPLHF.

This chain joins TRBV12-3 or TRBV12-4 and TRBJ2-3, with 10 bases aligning to TRBD2. The CDR3 extends over 17 amino acids. Losses at the gene ends were 1 base for V and 2 bases for J; bases not matched to a gene: 6. The CDR3 sequence is CASSLGVAGGLTDTQYF. The DNA of the CDR3 is TGTGCCAGCAGTTTAGGGGTAGCGGGGGGCCTCACAGATACGCAGTATTTT.

The chain carries TRBV5-1 and TRBJ2-5, with 7 positions matching TRBD1. The CDR3 runs 15 residues. V was pared by 4 bases and J by 4 bases, with 10 bases of the junction left unmatched. Looked up from germline, CDR1 is SGHRS and CDR2 is YFSETQ. The CDR3 here is CASSPTGTDSETQYF. Written as DNA, the CDR3 is TGCGCCAGCAGCCCCACCGGGACAGACTCAGAGACCCAGTACTTC.

The V call is TRBV28, the J call TRBJ2-7, with D perhaps matching TRBD2 (5 bases). The CDR3 has 16 amino acids. Trimming took 3 bases from V and 0 from J, leaving 15 bases between them. Germline V gene lookup returns CDR1 MDHEN and CDR2 SYDVKM. This CDR3 reads CASSLAAGLRSYEQYF. CDR3 bases: TGTGCCAGCAGTTTGGCGGCGGGTCTCCGCTCCTACGAGCAGTACTTC.

This clonotype has more than one count but fewer than ten. The chain combines TRBV6-6 with TRBJ1-5; tentatively, D is TRBD1 (6 bases). Germline V gene data show CDR1 as MNHNY and CDR2 as SVGAGI (reference sequence). Trimming took off 7 bases at V and 5 bases at J, with 18 bases between the two ends. This CDR3 contains 15 residues. The chain's CDR3 is CASIPNLGAHQPQHF. The CDR3, as DNA: TGTGCCAGCATCCCGAATCTGGGGGCGCATCAGCCCCAGCATTTT.

V is TRBV7-6 and J is TRBJ2-1; D gene uncertain. The CDR3 totals 16 residues. Germline V CDR1 and CDR2: SGHVS, FNYEAQ. With 3 bases removed from V and 1 base from J, the gap between germline ends came to 13 bases. The CDR3 bases are TGTGCCAGCAGCTTCTTCGGTTCAGGATCCTACAATGAGCAGTTCTTC. It yields the protein CASSFFGSGSYNEQFF.

This clonotype was picked up a small number of times. The chain is built from TRBV29-1 and TRBJ2-1; 10 positions match TRBD2. Germline V gene lookup returns CDR1 SQVTM and CDR2 ANQGSEA. The CDR3 loop spans 19 amino acids. V lost 6 bases to trimming and J lost 0 bases; unmatched junction nucleotides: 17. DNA of the CDR3: TGCAGCGTCGAGCCTTTTAGCGGGAGGATTACAACCTCCTACAATGAGCAGTTCTTC. This sequence encodes CSVEPFSGRITTSYNEQFF.

This sequence joins TRBV14 and TRBJ2-1; D remains ambiguous. The V end lost 4 bases, the J end lost 5 bases, and 15 bases lay between the germline ends. Germline CDR1 and CDR2: SGHDN and FVKESK. This CDR3 spans 15 amino acids. The CDR3 sequence: CASSPIPRRNNEQFF. The CDR3 DNA reads TGTGCCAGCAGCCCTATCCCCAGACGCAACAATGAGCAGTTCTTC.

The chain recombines TRBV28 with TRBJ1-2; D might be TRBD1 (5 bases). Deletions cut 3 bases from V and 4 bases from J, with 9 bases between. The CDR3 loop spans 13 amino acids. CDR1 and CDR2 from the germline V gene are MDHEN and SYDVKM. CDR3 sequence reads: CASSFSRAYGYTF. In nucleotides, the CDR3 is TGTGCCAGCAGTTTTTCCAGGGCCTATGGCTACACCTTC.

The J gene is TRBJ2-1, the V gene TRBV11-3; no firm D call. V lost 2 bases and J lost 13, with 9 bases in between. The CDR3 is 11 residues long. Germline lookup yields CDR1 SGHNT and CDR2 YENEEA. CDR3 loop: CASSLSGPQFF. The CDR3 bases are TGTGCCAGCAGCTTATCCGGACCCCAGTTCTTC.

The V and J genes are TRBV3-1 and TRBJ2-2; D ambiguous. Germline values: CDR1 LGHDT, CDR2 YNNKEL (reference sequence). The CDR3 is made up of 14 amino acids. Between the trimmed V and J ends, which lost 3 bases and 6 bases, there was a span of 11 bases. CDR3: CASSHRARPGELFF. The CDR3 bases are TGTGCCAGCAGCCATAGGGCGCGTCCCGGGGAGCTGTTTTTT.

The chain is built from TRBV28 and TRBJ1-3, with TRBD1 matching 7 bases. The V gene end was trimmed by 6 bases and the J gene end by 5 bases; junction bases not matched to a gene: 10. The CDR3 runs to 15 residues. CDR1 and CDR2 from the germline V gene are MDHEN and SYDVKM. CDR3 DNA: TGTGCCAGCAGCCAAGGGACAGTTACTAGAAACACCATATATTTT. This encodes CASSQGTVTRNTIYF.

The V and J genes are TRBV7-9 and TRBJ1-6, with D perhaps matching TRBD1 (5 bases). The CDR3 has 13 residues. Germline CDR1 and CDR2: SEHNR and FQNEAQ (reference sequence). Trimming left V 5 bases short and J 15 bases short, with 17 bases between. The CDR3 DNA reads as TGTGCCAGCAGCGGGACCGGGACCGCGGTCCTCCACTTT. This translates into CASSGTGTAVLHF. Variable domain in full (rest from reference TRBV7-9 and TRBJ1-6): DTGVSQNPRHKITKRGQNVTFRCDPISEHNRLYWYRQTLGQGPEFLTYFQNEAQLEKSRLLSDRFSAERPKGSFSTLEIQRTEQGDSAMYLCASSGTGTAVLHFGNGTRLTVT.

The V and J genes are TRBV14 and TRBJ2-1; D not resolved. The CDR3 extends over 13 amino acids. The V and J ends lost 1 base and 4 bases respectively, with 5 bases between them. Germline V CDR1 and CDR2: SGHDN, FVKESK. The CDR3: CASSQVYYNEQFF. The CDR3, as DNA: TGTGCCAGCAGCCAAGTCTATTACAATGAGCAGTTCTTC.

This clonotype showed up many times. The V gene is TRBV9, the J gene TRBJ2-5; TRBD2 might be the D (5 bases). Trimming pared 0 bases from V and 2 bases from J, leaving 5 bases between. This CDR3 has 13 residues. Germline CDR1 reads SGDLS; CDR2 reads YYNGEE. The DNA for the CDR3 is TGTGCCAGCAGCGTAGCGGGGCAAGAGACCCAGTACTTC. It specifies CASSVAGQETQYF.

The chain couples TRBV6-2 or TRBV6-3 to TRBJ1-2; D is undetermined. The V and J ends lost 7 bases and 5 bases respectively, with 17 bases between them. This CDR3 spans 14 amino acids. Germline V gene lookup returns CDR1 MNHEY and CDR2 SVGEGT. CDR3 in amino acids: CASNAWSRDYGYTF. The CDR3 DNA sequence: TGTGCCAGCAACGCTTGGAGCAGAGATTATGGCTACACCTTC.

This clonotype showed up just a few times. The rearrangement links TRBV7-2 to TRBJ2-7; TRBD2 aligns across 9 bases. Trimming took 1 base from V and 3 from J; bases not matched to a gene: 7. CDR1 is SGHTA and CDR2 is FQGNSA in the germline V gene. CDR3 length: 16 residues. CDR3 region: CASSLVASGEYYEQYF. CDR3 in DNA: TGTGCCAGCAGCTTAGTGGCTAGCGGGGAGTACTACGAGCAGTACTTC.

The chain recombines TRBV29-1 with TRBJ1-1; D might be TRBD1 (5 bases). The CDR3 loop spans 12 amino acids. Looked up from germline, CDR1 is SQVTM and CDR2 is ANQGSEA. V dropped 5 bases and J dropped 6 bases, with 13 bases sitting between them. CDR3 nucleotides: TGCAGCGTTCAACCAGGGAATGCTGAAGCTTTCTTT. Protein: CSVQPGNAEAFF.

The CDR3, as DNA: TGCAGCGTCCCCGGGGGCGGGAGAGTGAGGGAGACCCAGTACTTC. It translates to CSVPGGGRVRETQYF. This chain joins TRBV29-1 and TRBJ2-5; maybe TRBD2 (7 bases). CDR1 is SQVTM and CDR2 is ANQGSEA in the germline V gene. The CDR3 has 15 amino acids. Trimming took off 6 bases at V and 5 bases at J, with 22 bases between the two ends.

The chain couples TRBV27 to TRBJ2-5; D is perhaps TRBD2 (5 bases). The J call may be in error: the DNA end matches TRBJ2-7 better. Germline CDR1 MNHEY, CDR2 SMNVEV (reference sequence). The CDR3 loop spans 15 amino acids. CDR3 in amino acids: CASSPLGGVEDEQYF. CDR3 nucleotide sequence: TGTGCCAGCAGTCCCCTTGGAGGAGTGGAGGACGAGCAGTACTTC.

The chain employs TRBV5-5 and TRBJ2-4; 12 bases map to TRBD2. Per germline, CDR1 SGHKS and CDR2 YYEKEE (reference sequence). This CDR3 contains 16 residues. The V and J ends lost 4 bases and 6 bases, in that order; junction bases with no gene match: 8. The CDR3 nucleotides read TGTGCCAGCAGCACCCGACTAGCGGGGGACCCAAACATTCAGTACTTC. This gives the protein CASSTRLAGDPNIQYF. The complete variable domain, with remaining parts taken from reference TRBV5-5 and TRBJ2-4, reads DAGVTQSPTHLIKTRGQQVTLRCSPISGHKSVSWYQQVLGQGPQFIFQYYEKEERGRGNFPDRFSARQFPNYSSELNVNALLLGDSALYLCASSTRLAGDPNIQYFGAGTRLSVL.